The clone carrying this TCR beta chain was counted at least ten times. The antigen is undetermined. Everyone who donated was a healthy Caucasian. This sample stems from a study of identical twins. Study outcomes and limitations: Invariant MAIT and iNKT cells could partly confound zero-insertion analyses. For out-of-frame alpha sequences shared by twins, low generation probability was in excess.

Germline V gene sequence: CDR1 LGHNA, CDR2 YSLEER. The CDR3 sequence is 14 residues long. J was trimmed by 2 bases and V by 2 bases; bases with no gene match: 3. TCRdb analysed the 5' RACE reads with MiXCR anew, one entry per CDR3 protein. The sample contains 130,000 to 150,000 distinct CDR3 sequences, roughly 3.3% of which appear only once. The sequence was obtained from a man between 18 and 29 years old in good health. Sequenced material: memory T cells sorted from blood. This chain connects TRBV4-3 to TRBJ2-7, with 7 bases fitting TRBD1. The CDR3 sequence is CASSQRTGPYEQYF. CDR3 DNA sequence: TGCGCCAGCAGCCAAAGGACAGGTCCCTACGAGCAGTACTTC.